Sequencing of this T cell receptor beta chain was carried out in a study of cytomegalovirus exposure and HLA in healthy donors (dated by TCRdb to 2016 to 2017). As for the study more broadly: A later analysis indicated that the 100 to 150 validation repertoires were generated on the platform also employed for the 700 or so repertoires of the first cohort. The study combined high-throughput TCR immunosequencing, statistical association of individual TCRs with disease status, and machine learning to predict cytomegalovirus infection status. Besides the first cohort of hundreds of subjects, a separate validation cohort made up of over 95 different subjects was used. The aim of the study was to test whether cataloging public T cell receptors could identify signatures of past pathogen exposure.

The library was generated by the immunoSEQ multiplex PCR assay. The study's processing was this. A statistical classification framework was built to diagnose cytomegalovirus status from the catalog of TCR beta chain sequences. TCRdb took over this immuneACCESS table, retaining in-frame rearrangements with V and J assigned. Such tables are incomplete; in checked studies, under half of the missing clones stem from an unresolved V gene, and the remainder is unexplained. The V and J calls and clone size come from that table; D and trimming were worked out from the DNA. Within this sample are about 280,000 clones, with roughly 90% of them counted one time only. The top ten hold 0.92% of the sample. The donors belonged to the validation cohort of about 120 subjects, which was separate from the roughly 680-subject first cohort. Study-level results and caveats: The validation cohort had no HLA typing available for a later analysis, so co-occurrence within that cohort was assessed over all 130 or so repertoires. The classifier was reported to diagnose cytomegalovirus status with high specificity and sensitivity in both the original and validation cohorts. Subsequent analysis determined that TCRs grouped into clusters in the first cohort also showed a tendency toward co-occurrence across the 120 or so validation repertoires, and 85% to 95% of cluster scores exceeded 0. Three of the identified cytomegalovirus-associated TCR beta chains were confirmed in vitro to be specific for cytomegalovirus antigens. In the study, 150 to 200 TCR beta chains were listed as associated with cytomegalovirus. The authors suggested that the approach could potentially be extended to other disease states and immunological phenotypes. Most TCR sequences were seen in very few donors, while some public TCRs were found in many individuals.

Note on this clone: It lacks a known antigen. Per-base quality was not reported, and no clone a single base away is much larger than it.

This receptor was obtained from a woman younger than 30 in good health and CMV-seronegative. What was sequenced was PBMCs.

The CDR3 in this case is CASSLKQGATYEQYF. The nucleotide sequence is given as TGTGCCAGCAGTTTAAAACAGGGGGCGACCTACGAGCAGTACTTC. The sequence joins TRBV27 to TRBJ2-7; 9 bases in between match TRBD1. In the germline V gene (reference sequence), CDR1 corresponds to MNHEY and CDR2 to SMNVEV. Relative to germline, V is missing 2 bases and J is missing 2 bases, with 4 bases of the junction outside any gene match. The CDR3 spans 15 residues, from the cysteine through the phenylalanine. The entry retains the CDR3 DNA only, 45 bases that are in frame from base 1.